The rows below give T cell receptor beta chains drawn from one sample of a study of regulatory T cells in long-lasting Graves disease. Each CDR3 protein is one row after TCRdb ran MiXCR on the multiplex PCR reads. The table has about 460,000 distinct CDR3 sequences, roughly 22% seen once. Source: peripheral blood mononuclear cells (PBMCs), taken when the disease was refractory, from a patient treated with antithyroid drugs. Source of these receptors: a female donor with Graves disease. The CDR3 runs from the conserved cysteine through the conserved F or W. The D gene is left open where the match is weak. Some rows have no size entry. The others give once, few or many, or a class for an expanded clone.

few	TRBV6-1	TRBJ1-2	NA	CASTNRGDYGYTF	TGTGCCAGCACGAACCGGGGGGACTATGGCTACACCTTC
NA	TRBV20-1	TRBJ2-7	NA	CSASPPGLLTPYEQYF	TGCAGTGCTAGTCCCCCCGGTCTCCTAACCCCTTACGAGCAGTACTTC
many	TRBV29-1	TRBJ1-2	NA	CSVDGGDYGYTF	TGCAGCGTTGATGGGGGCGACTATGGCTACACCTTC
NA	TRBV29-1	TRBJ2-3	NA	CSVRTGTDTQYF	TGCAGCGTGCGCACAGGGACAGATACGCAGTATTTT
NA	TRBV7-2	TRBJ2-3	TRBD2	CASSFNGGGTTDTQYF	TGTGCCAGCAGCTTTAATGGCGGGGGAACCACAGATACGCAGTATTTT
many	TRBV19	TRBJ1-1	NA	CASRTFDKNTEAFF	TGTGCCAGTCGGACCTTCGACAAGAACACTGAAGCTTTCTTT
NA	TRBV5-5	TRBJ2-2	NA	CASSLEGAIANTGELFF	TGTGCCAGCAGCTTGGAAGGGGCCATCGCGAACACCGGGGAGCTGTTTTTT
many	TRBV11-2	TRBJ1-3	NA	CASSLSGGSGNTIYF	TGTGCCAGCAGCTTATCGGGAGGATCTGGAAACACCATATATTTT
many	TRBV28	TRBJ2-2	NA	CASSFFMLFGSGELFF	TGTGCCAGCAGTTTTTTCATGCTGTTCGGTTCCGGGGAGCTGTTTTTT
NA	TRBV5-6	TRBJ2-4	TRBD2	CASSLGLAVSKNIQYF	TGTGCCAGCAGCTTGGGGCTAGCGGTTAGCAAAAACATTCAGTACTTC
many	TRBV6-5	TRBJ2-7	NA	CASSYSRGVAYEQYF	TGTGCCAGCAGTTACTCGAGGGGGGTTGCCTACGAGCAGTACTTC
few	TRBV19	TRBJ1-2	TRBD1	CASTIPGQYYGYTF	TGTGCCAGTACCATACCGGGACAGTACTATGGCTACACCTTC
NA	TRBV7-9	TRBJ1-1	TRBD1	CASSRSRGRTGELRNTEAFF	TGTGCCAGCAGCCGGTCTCGTGGGCGGACAGGGGAATTGAGGAACACTGAAGCTTTCTTT
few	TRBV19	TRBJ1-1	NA	CANSYRESDAFF	TGTGCCAATAGTTATAGGGAATCGGATGCTTTCTTT
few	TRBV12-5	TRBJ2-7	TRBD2	CASALLAGGIYEQYF	TGTGCTAGTGCCCTACTAGCGGGAGGGATCTACGAGCAGTACTTC
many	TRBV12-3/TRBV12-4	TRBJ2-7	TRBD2	CAGLFWRESSEQYF	TGTGCCGGACTTTTCTGGCGGGAGAGTAGCGAGCAGTACTTC
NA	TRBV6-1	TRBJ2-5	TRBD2	CTSIGTSGTQETQYF	TGTACCAGCATTGGGACTAGCGGGACCCAAGAGACCCAGTACTTC
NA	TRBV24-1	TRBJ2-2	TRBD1	CATSDLVGTGDTGELFF	TGTGCCACCAGTGATCTGGTAGGGACAGGGGATACCGGGGAGCTGTTTTTT
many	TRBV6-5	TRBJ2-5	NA	CASSSQGETQYF	TGTGCCAGCAGTTCTCAGGGGGAGACCCAGTACTTC
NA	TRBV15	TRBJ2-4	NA	CATSREGELAKNIQYF	TGTGCCACCAGCAGAGAAGGGGAACTAGCCAAAAACATTCAGTACTTC
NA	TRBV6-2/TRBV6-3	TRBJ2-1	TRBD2	CASIDSGGANEQFF	TGTGCCAGCATTGATAGCGGGGGGGCGAATGAGCAGTTCTTC
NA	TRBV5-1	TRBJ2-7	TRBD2	CASSPTGTSGTMEQYF	TGCGCCAGCAGCCCAACCGGGACTAGCGGGACAATGGAGCAGTACTTC
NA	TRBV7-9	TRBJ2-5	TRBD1	CASSSWTGQETQYF	TGTGCCAGCAGCTCCTGGACAGGGCAAGAGACCCAGTACTTC
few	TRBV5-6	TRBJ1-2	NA	CASSLALEWRIYGYTF	TGTGCCAGCAGCTTGGCGCTTGAGTGGCGGATCTATGGCTACACCTTC
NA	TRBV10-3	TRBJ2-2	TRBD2	CAMRTSGVTGSGELFF	TGTGCCATGCGGACTAGCGGGGTGACGGGATCCGGGGAGCTGTTTTTT
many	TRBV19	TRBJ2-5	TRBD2	CATGLAGQETQYF	TGTGCTACCGGACTAGCGGGTCAAGAGACCCAGTACTTC
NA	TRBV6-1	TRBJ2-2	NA	CASNPTPDRSTGELFF	TGTGCCAGCAACCCCACCCCGGACAGATCCACCGGGGAGCTGTTTTTT
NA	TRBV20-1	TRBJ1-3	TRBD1	CSARETGASGNTIYF	TGCAGTGCTAGGGAGACAGGGGCTTCTGGAAACACCATATATTTT
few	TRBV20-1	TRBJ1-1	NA	CSARRRDKFYTEAFF	TGCAGTGCTAGGCGCCGGGACAAATTTTACACTGAAGCTTTCTTT
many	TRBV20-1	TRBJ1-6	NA	CSASRPEELSPLHF	TGCAGTGCTAGCCGTCCGGAAGAACTTTCACCCCTCCACTTT
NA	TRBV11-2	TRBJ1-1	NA	CASSLGSEASF	TGTGCCAGCAGCCTAGGATCTGAAGCTTCCTTT
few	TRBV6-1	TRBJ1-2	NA	CASTPGRFYGYTF	TGTGCCAGCACCCCCGGACGGTTCTATGGCTACACCTTC
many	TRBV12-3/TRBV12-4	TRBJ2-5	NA	CASSPNLVRETQYF	TGTGCCAGCAGTCCCAATCTAGTGCGAGAGACCCAGTACTTC
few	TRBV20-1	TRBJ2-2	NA	CSARVAGITGELFF	TGCAGTGCTAGAGTTGCGGGGATAACCGGGGAGCTGTTTTTT
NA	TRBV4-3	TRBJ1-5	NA	CASSDNREDQPQHF	TGCGCCAGCAGCGATAACAGGGAGGATCAGCCCCAGCATTTT
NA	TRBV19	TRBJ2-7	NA	CATSSGDSYEQYF	TGTGCCACTTCATCAGGGGACTCCTACGAGCAGTACTTC
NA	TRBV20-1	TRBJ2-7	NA	CSARAEGVTYAQYF	TGCAGTGCTAGGGCGGAGGGCGTGACCTACGCGCAGTACTTC
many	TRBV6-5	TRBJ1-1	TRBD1	CASSYSRTGEAFF	TGTGCCAGCAGTTACTCTCGGACAGGGGAAGCTTTCTTT
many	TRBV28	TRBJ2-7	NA	CASSFLSGGGAYEQYF	TGTGCCAGCAGTTTCCTAAGTGGTGGGGGAGCCTACGAGCAGTACTTC
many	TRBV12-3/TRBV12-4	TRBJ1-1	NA	CASSHIRGGNTEAFF	TGTGCCAGCAGTCACATTAGGGGGGGGAACACTGAAGCTTTCTTT
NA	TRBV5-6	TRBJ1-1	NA	CASSWRRGDSFF	TGTGCCAGCAGCTGGAGAAGGGGGGACTCTTTCTTT
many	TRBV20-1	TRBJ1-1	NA	CSAQDSLKPNTEAFF	TGCAGTGCACAGGACAGCCTAAAACCGAACACTGAAGCTTTCTTT
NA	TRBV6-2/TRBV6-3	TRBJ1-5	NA	CASSVFGNQPQHF	TGTGCCAGCAGCGTTTTTGGCAATCAGCCCCAGCATTTT
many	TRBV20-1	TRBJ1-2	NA	CSAHGTNYGYTF	TGCAGTGCTCATGGGACGAACTATGGCTACACCTTC
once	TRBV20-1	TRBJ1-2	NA	CSAPEGGDYGYTF	TGCAGTGCCCCCGAAGGGGGGGACTATGGCTACACCTTC
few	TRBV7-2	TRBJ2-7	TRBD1	CASSWGRGPGEQYF	TGTGCCAGCAGCTGGGGCAGGGGGCCCGGCGAGCAGTACTTC
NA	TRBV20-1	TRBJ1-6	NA	CSASMGDGGPNSPLHF	TGCAGTGCTAGTATGGGGGACGGCGGCCCGAATTCACCCCTCCACTTT
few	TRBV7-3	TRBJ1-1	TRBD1	CASSEQGRNTEAFF	TGTGCCAGCAGCGAACAGGGGAGGAACACTGAAGCTTTCTTT
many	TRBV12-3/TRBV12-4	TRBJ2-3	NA	CASSFGTSTDTQYF	TGTGCCAGCAGTTTTGGTACTTCCACAGATACGCAGTATTTT